The 26 T cell receptor beta chains reported below all come from one sample, sequenced in a study of blood T cell repertoires in COVID-19 (TCRdb year 2020). Library construction relied on the immunoSEQ multiplex PCR assay. The table comes from immuneACCESS by way of TCRdb, which keeps in-frame sequences with V and J called. Part of the clones is missing from these tables; in studies checked, under half for an unresolved V gene and the rest for unknown reasons. Present in this sample are about 380,000 clones, more than 75% of which were seen just once. The ten most abundant clones make up 1.2% of the sample. The material sequenced was PBMCs or T cells enriched from blood (not recorded which). All receptors come from a woman aged 18-35 years who had recovered from COVID-19.

The chain uses TRBV15 and TRBJ2-5; D might be TRBD2 (6 bases). The germline gives CDR1 LNHNV, CDR2 YYDKDF (reference sequence). The CDR3 sequence is 13 residues long. The V end lost 4 bases, the J end lost 4 bases, and 10 bases lay between the germline ends. The CDR3 coding sequence is TGTGCCACCAGCAAGAGGGGAGGAGAGACCCAGTACTTC. It is translated as CATSKRGGETQYF.

The rearrangement joins TRBV4-1 to TRBJ1-2, with D perhaps TRBD1 (6 bases). Germline V gene lookup returns CDR1 MGHRA and CDR2 YSYEKL. V lost 4 bases, J lost 0 bases, and 12 bases lay in between. The CDR3 contains 15 residues. The CDR3 coding sequence is TGCGCCAGCAGCCCCTTGACAGGTTCTAACTATGGCTACACCTTC. Translated, it gives CASSPLTGSNYGYTF.

The gene calls are TRBV5-1 and TRBJ1-1; perhaps TRBD1 as D (5 bases). The CDR3 length is 15 residues. Germline V lookup: CDR1 SGHRS, CDR2 YFSETQ. V was clipped by 5 bases and J by 2 bases, with 16 bases between them. The CDR3 spells CASSTQEPGNTEAFF. CDR3 DNA sequence: TGCGCCAGCAGTACACAGGAGCCAGGTAACACTGAAGCTTTCTTT.

The V and J genes are TRBV5-1 and TRBJ1-4; tentative D call: TRBD1 (5 bases). The CDR3 runs 16 residues. In germline, CDR1 is SGHRS, CDR2 YFSETQ. The germline V and J ends were trimmed by 0 bases and 12 bases, with 21 bases remaining between them. In DNA form, the CDR3 reads TGCGCCAGCAGCTTGGAAGACAGCAGGGTTACGAGCGAACTGTTTTTT. Residues: CASSLEDSRVTSELFF.

The CDR3 region is CASSVLAGQIYEQYF. As DNA, the CDR3 is TGTGCCAGCAGCGTACTAGCGGGGCAGATCTACGAGCAGTACTTC. The chain carries TRBV9 and TRBJ2-7, with 9 nucleotides matching TRBD2. V lost 1 base, J lost 3 bases, and 5 bases stayed unmatched. The length of the CDR3 is 15 residues. CDR1 is SGDLS and CDR2 is YYNGEE in the germline V gene.

The chain is built from TRBV29-1 and TRBJ1-2; D ambiguous. The germline gives CDR1 SQVTM, CDR2 ANQGSEA. CDR3 length: 11 residues. V lost 6 bases, J lost 2 bases, and 7 bases lay in between. The CDR3 loop reads CSVMGNYGYTF. Written as DNA, the CDR3 is TGCAGCGTGATGGGCAACTATGGCTACACCTTC.

This chain uses TRBV6-6 with TRBJ2-5; 9 bases fit TRBD1. The J segment lost 5 bases and the V segment lost 2 bases, leaving 6 bases of the junction unmatched. Germline-derived CDR1 and CDR2 are MNHNY and SVGAGI (reference sequence). CDR3 length: 15 amino acids. CDR3 in amino acids: CASSYPGQGGETQYF. CDR3 nucleotide sequence: TGTGCCAGCAGTTACCCGGGACAGGGCGGGGAGACCCAGTACTTC.

The rearrangement links TRBV5-6 to TRBJ1-4; 8 nucleotides agree with TRBD1. Germline-derived CDR1 and CDR2 are SGHDT and YYEEEE. The V gene end was trimmed by 2 bases and the J gene end by 4 bases; junction bases not matched to a gene: 10. CDR3 size: 17 residues. The CDR3: CASSFRRGRENNEKLFF. DNA for the CDR3: TGTGCCAGCAGCTTCCGCAGGGGGCGCGAGAATAATGAAAAACTGTTTTTT. Combining the CDR3 with reference TRBV5-6 and TRBJ1-4 gives the whole variable domain DAGVTQSPTHLIKTRGQQVTLRCSPKSGHDTVSWYQQALGQGPQFIFQYYEEEERQRGNFPDRFSGHQFPNYSSELNVNALLLGDSALYLCASSFRRGRENNEKLFFGSGTQLSVL.

The chain is built from TRBV5-5 and TRBJ2-7, with TRBD2 matching 10 bases. The germline CDR1 and CDR2 sequences are SGHKS and YYEKEE (reference sequence). The CDR3 has 15 residues. J gave up 0 bases and V 4 bases, and 4 bases lay outside the gene matches. The CDR3 sequence: CASSISGGHSYEQYF. Here the CDR3 DNA reads TGTGCCAGCAGCATTAGCGGGGGGCACTCCTACGAGCAGTACTTC.

V and J are TRBV7-2 and TRBJ1-1; 11 bases are shared with TRBD1. This CDR3 comprises 16 residues. Germline CDR1 and CDR2: SGHTA and FQGNSA. J gave up 3 bases and V 0 bases, and 3 bases lay outside the gene matches. The CDR3 region has the DNA TGTGCCAGCAGCTTAGCCCCGGACAGGGGGCACACTGAAGCTTTCTTT. It translates to CASSLAPDRGHTEAFF.

This chain links TRBV19 with TRBJ1-6; D unresolved. The CDR3 loop spans 15 amino acids. The germline V and J ends were trimmed by 5 bases and 8 bases, with 16 bases remaining between them. CDR1 and CDR2 from the germline V gene are LNHDA and SQIVND (reference sequence). CDR3 in DNA: TGTGCCAGTAGTCTGAGGGCCCCCCCGGATTCACCCCTCCACTTT. Translated: CASSLRAPPDSPLHF.

This rearrangement joins TRBV6-5 to TRBJ1-1; TRBD1 agrees at 10 bases. Germline V gives CDR1 MNHEY, CDR2 SVGAGI. The trim removed 6 bases at V and 6 bases at J, leaving 7 bases unmatched. The CDR3 covers 14 residues. CDR3 in DNA: TGTGCCAGCAGATTGGACAGGGGGAGGGCTGAAGCTTTCTTT. This codes for CASRLDRGRAEAFF.

This clone was seen just once. J is TRBJ1-2 and V is TRBV7-2; D gene unclear. Germline V gives CDR1 SGHTA, CDR2 FQGNSA. V gave up 1 base and J gave up 4 bases, with 10 bases separating them. This CDR3 comprises 14 residues. The CDR3 DNA sequence: TGTGCCAGCAGCTTAGACACCAGAAGCTATGGCTACACCTTC. Translation: CASSLDTRSYGYTF.

The J gene is TRBJ2-7, the V gene TRBV19; TRBD1 matches 9 bases. Germline V CDR1 and CDR2: LNHDA, SQIVND (reference sequence). The CDR3 length is 13 residues. The V gene end was trimmed by 8 bases and the J gene end by 6 bases; junction bases not matched to a gene: 8. The DNA for the CDR3 is TGTGCCAGTCGCCCTTGGGACAGGGCCGAGCAGTACTTC. It yields the protein CASRPWDRAEQYF.

This chain's CDR3 is CASTPGIYNEQFF. CDR3 bases: TGTGCCAGCACCCCTGGCATTTACAATGAGCAGTTCTTC. The J gene is TRBJ2-1, the V gene TRBV12-3 or TRBV12-4, with D uncertain. The CDR3 contains 13 residues. Trimming stripped 7 bases from V and 4 bases from J, with 11 bases between.

The chain joins TRBV4-2 to TRBJ1-2; no firm D call. Germline CDR1 reads LGHNA; CDR2 reads YNFKEQ. The CDR3 is 17 residues long. V was shortened by 2 bases and J by 4 bases, with 20 bases between the two germline ends. The CDR3 DNA is TGTGCCAGCAGCCAAAGCGGTCTGGGTAGGAGTGTCTATGGCTACACCTTC. Its protein is CASSQSGLGRSVYGYTF.

The J gene is TRBJ2-7, the V gene TRBV19; TRBD1 matches 9 bases. This CDR3 is built from 15 residues. Germline CDR1 and CDR2: LNHDA and SQIVND (reference sequence). V trimming: 4 bases; J trimming: 2 bases; junction bases outside the gene matches: 6. The CDR3 sequence is CASSKEGTGTYEQYF. The CDR3, as DNA: TGTGCCAGTAGTAAGGAGGGGACAGGGACCTACGAGCAGTACTTC.

The V and J genes are TRBV11-3 and TRBJ2-5; TRBD1 is a possible D gene (6 bases). V lost 1 base and J lost 4, with 10 bases in between. Germline CDR1 SGHNT, CDR2 YENEEA. This CDR3 region has 14 residues. The CDR3 nucleotides read TGTGCCAGCAGCTTAGCAGGGGTTGCAGAGACCCAGTACTTC. This gives the protein CASSLAGVAETQYF.

The chain joins TRBV11-2 to TRBJ1-1, with D possibly TRBD1 on 5 matching bases. V lost 3 bases and J lost 0, with 11 bases in between. The CDR3 covers 15 residues. Germline-derived CDR1 and CDR2 are SGHAT and FQNNGV. The CDR3 DNA follows: TGTGCCAGCAGCTTGGGTAGGGGTATGAACACTGAAGCTTTCTTT. Protein: CASSLGRGMNTEAFF.

This clone was recorded once. Additional DNA sequences in this sample encode the identical CDR3. CDR3 DNA sequence: TGTGCCAGCTCACCATCGGGGGGGACCTACGAGCAGTACTTC. Translation: CASSPSGGTYEQYF. The rearrangement joins TRBV18 to TRBJ2-7; TRBD2 agrees at 8 bases. Germline V CDR1 and CDR2: KGHSH, LQKENI. There are 14 residues in the CDR3. The V and J ends lost 2 bases and 2 bases, in that order; junction bases with no gene match: 2.

J is TRBJ2-6 and V is TRBV18, with D perhaps matching TRBD1 (6 bases). Germline CDR1 reads KGHSH; CDR2 reads LQKENI. This CDR3 has 15 residues. The ends were cut back, 6 bases at V and 0 bases at J, with 9 bases in the middle. The CDR3 sequence: CASSQQGSGANVLTF. The CDR3 DNA reads as TGTGCCAGCTCTCAACAGGGCTCTGGGGCCAACGTCCTGACTTTC.

V and J are TRBV10-3 and TRBJ2-7, with 11 bases that match TRBD2. Trimming removed 2 bases from V and 3 bases from J; junction bases left unmatched: 6. The CDR3 sequence is 16 residues long. Looked up from germline, CDR1 is ENHRY and CDR2 is SYGVKD. The CDR3 bases are TGTGCCATCAGTGAGGCCCGGACTAGCGGGTTCTACGAGCAGTACTTC. Amino acids: CAISEARTSGFYEQYF.

The CDR3 DNA sequence: TGTGCCAGCAGTTACAGGGGATCGACCACAGATACGCAGTATTTT. It translates to CASSYRGSTTDTQYF. The gene calls are TRBV6-2 or TRBV6-3 and TRBJ2-3; tentatively, D is TRBD1 (5 bases). The CDR3 contains 15 residues. Germline lookup yields CDR1 MNHEY and CDR2 SVGEGT. V was pared by 2 bases and J by 2 bases, with 11 bases between.

The chain carries TRBV19 and TRBJ1-2; D not certain. This CDR3 comprises 15 residues. The V gene's germline CDR1 is LNHDA and CDR2 SQIVND (reference sequence). Trimming took off 10 bases at V and 4 bases at J, with 22 bases between the two ends. The CDR3 nucleotides are TGTGCCACCTGCCCCCAGGTTCGGTCTGGCTATGGCTACACCTTC. It encodes CATCPQVRSGYGYTF.

J is TRBJ2-7 and V is TRBV7-9, with D tentatively TRBD1 (6 bases). V lost 5 bases and J 6 bases, leaving 20 bases between the germline ends. This CDR3 is built from 15 residues. CDR1 is SEHNR, CDR2 FQNEAQ, per germline (reference sequence). CDR3 bases: TGTGCCAGCAGCCCCTACAGGGTTCAATTGAGCGAGCAGTACTTC. Translating gives CASSPYRVQLSEQYF.

The rearrangement joins TRBV27 to TRBJ2-1, with 7 positions matching TRBD1. J gave up 3 bases and V 8 bases, and 10 bases lay outside the gene matches. The CDR3 is 15 amino acids. Germline V lookup: CDR1 MNHEY, CDR2 SMNVEV (reference sequence). This CDR3 reads CASQLDRAFYNEQFF. Here the CDR3 DNA reads TGTGCCAGCCAGCTTGACAGGGCCTTCTACAATGAGCAGTTCTTC.